This T cell receptor (beta chain) is drawn from a study of T cell repertoires in cytomegalovirus infection. At the level of the study: Public TCR beta signatures indicated both CMV infection and matching HLA type.

This clonotype was detected a few times. The antigen is undetermined. The CDR3 has 14 amino acids. From germline, CDR1 is LNHDA and CDR2 SQIVND (reference sequence). V lost 6 bases and J lost 1, with 12 bases in between. A single record per CDR3 protein comes from TCRdb applying MiXCR to the reads. Here the sample spans about 310,000 distinct CDR3 sequences, approximately 25% being singletons. Findings and caveats of the study: HLA-C-restricted, CMV-specific TCR beta clonotypes were dominant ex vivo. Individuals carrying CMV plus the relevant HLA were identified by cumulative frequency of public TCR beta families.

Here the sequenced sample was cultured PBMCs, taken from culture after CMV antigen stimulation. The rearrangement joins TRBV19 to TRBJ1-1; D possibly corresponds to TRBD1 (5 bases). The sequence was obtained from a human donor in good health (CMV status not recorded). Some clones in this sample may be carry-over from other donors' samples. CDR3 region: CASSRGGENTEAFF. CDR3 bases: TGTGCCAGTAGCCGGGGAGGGGAGAACACTGAAGCTTTCTTT.